This T cell receptor beta chain is from a study of response to subunit inactivated influenza vaccine. Study-wide points: Few new T cells, the authors suggested, are recruited by each seasonal influenza vaccination.

From germline, CDR1 is SGHRS and CDR2 YFSETQ. The CDR3 covers 15 residues. V trimming: 5 bases; J trimming: 1 base; junction bases outside the gene matches: 6. TCRdb called the RT-PCR reads again in MiXCR, with one record for every CDR3 protein. The repertoire holds a few hundred thousand distinct CDR3 sequences, with 12% to 15% as singletons. Regarding this clonotype: Its specificity is unknown.

Sequenced material: PBMCs from blood, taken roughly 12 days after vaccination. The sequence came from a middle-aged man who received an inactivated influenza vaccine. This chain uses TRBV5-1 with TRBJ1-1; 9 positions match TRBD1. In DNA, the CDR3 is TGCGCCAGCAGTCATGGACAGGGGAGGAACACTGAAGCTTTCTTT. Its translation: CASSHGQGRNTEAFF.